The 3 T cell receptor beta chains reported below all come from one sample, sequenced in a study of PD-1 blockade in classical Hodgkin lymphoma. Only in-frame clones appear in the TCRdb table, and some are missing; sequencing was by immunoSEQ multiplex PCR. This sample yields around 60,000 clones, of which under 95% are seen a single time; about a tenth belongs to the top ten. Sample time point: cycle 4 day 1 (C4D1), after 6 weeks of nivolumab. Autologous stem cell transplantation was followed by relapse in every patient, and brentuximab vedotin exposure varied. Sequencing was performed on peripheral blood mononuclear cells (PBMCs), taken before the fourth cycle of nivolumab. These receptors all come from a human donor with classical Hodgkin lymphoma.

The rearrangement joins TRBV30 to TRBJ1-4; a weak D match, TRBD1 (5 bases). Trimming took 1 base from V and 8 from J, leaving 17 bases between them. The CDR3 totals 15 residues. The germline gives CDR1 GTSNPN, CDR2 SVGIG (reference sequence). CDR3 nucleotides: TGTGCCTGGAGTGACAGTACGGGGGGGTCCGAAAAACTGTTTTTT. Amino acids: CAWSDSTGGSEKLFF.

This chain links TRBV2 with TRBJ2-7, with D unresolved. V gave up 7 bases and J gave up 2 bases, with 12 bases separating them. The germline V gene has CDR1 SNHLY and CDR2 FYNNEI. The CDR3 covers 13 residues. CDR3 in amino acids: CASKQTAPYEQYF. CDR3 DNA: TGTGCCAGCAAACAAACGGCACCCTACGAGCAGTACTTC. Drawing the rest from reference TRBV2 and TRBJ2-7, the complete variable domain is EPEVTQTPSHQVTQMGQEVILRCVPISNHLYFYWYRQILGQKVEFLVSFYNNEISEKSEIFDDQFSVERPDGSNFTLKIRSTKLEDSAMYFCASKQTAPYEQYFGPGTRLTVT.

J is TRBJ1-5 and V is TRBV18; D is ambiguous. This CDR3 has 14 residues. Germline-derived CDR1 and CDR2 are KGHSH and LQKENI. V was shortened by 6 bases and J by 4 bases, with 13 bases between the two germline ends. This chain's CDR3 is CASSPNSDNQPQHF. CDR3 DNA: TGTGCCAGCTCGCCGAACAGCGATAATCAGCCCCAGCATTTT.